One sample yielded the 26 T cell receptor beta chains listed below, sequenced in a study of cytomegalovirus exposure and HLA in healthy donors. Primers included in the PCR were 60 Vbeta and 13 Jbeta primers. Profiled with immunoSEQ multiplex PCR; TCRdb holds only in-frame clones, not every one. The data hold some 240,000 clones, with nearly 95% observed a single time. Material: PBMCs. The receptors come from a girl aged 2-10 years in good health and CMV-seronegative.

The chain has TRBV6-1 and TRBJ1-2, with D possibly matching TRBD1 (5 bases). The V gene's germline CDR1 is MNHNS and CDR2 SASEGT. Trimming left V 8 bases short and J 7 bases short, with 8 bases between. This CDR3 is 10 amino acids long. Written as DNA, the CDR3 is TGTGCCAGCGGGGGGGGTGGCTACACCTTC. Encoded protein: CASGGGGYTF.

The chain is built from TRBV9 and TRBJ2-7, with D possibly TRBD1 on 7 matching bases. Germline values: CDR1 SGDLS, CDR2 YYNGEE. CDR3 length equals 13 residues. V lost 3 bases to trimming and J lost 6 bases, with 13 bases between them. This CDR3 reads CASSGPQGGEQYF. DNA for the CDR3: TGTGCCAGCAGCGGACCTCAGGGGGGCGAGCAGTACTTC.

The V gene is TRBV6-1, the J gene TRBJ2-5; 8 nucleotides line up with TRBD1. There are 15 residues in the CDR3. V dropped 5 bases and J dropped 4; count of bases not matched to a gene: 9. From germline, CDR1 is MNHNS and CDR2 SASEGT. The CDR3 bases are TGTGCCAGCAGTTCAGACTCAGGGGGCCGAGAGACCCAGTACTTC. It yields the protein CASSSDSGGRETQYF.

The rearrangement uses TRBV5-4 and TRBJ2-7, with 7 nucleotides matching TRBD2. The CDR3 spans 13 residues. The trim removed 4 bases at V and 4 bases at J, leaving 5 bases unmatched. Looked up from germline, CDR1 is SGHNT and CDR2 is YYREEE (reference sequence). CDR3 bases: TGTGCCAGCAGCCGTTGGGGGGGGTACGAGCAGTACTTC. Protein product: CASSRWGGYEQYF.

The chain links TRBV7-8 to TRBJ2-1; 8 nucleotides agree with TRBD2. Germline-derived CDR1 and CDR2 are SGHVS and FQNEAQ. The V segment lost 0 bases and the J segment 4 bases; nucleotides outside the gene matches: 14. The CDR3 totals 19 residues. CDR3 amino acids: CASSLAPLSSGVLYNEQFF. CDR3 DNA: TGTGCCAGCAGCTTAGCCCCATTGAGTAGCGGGGTCCTATACAATGAGCAGTTCTTC.

This sequence joins TRBV19 and TRBJ1-2, with TRBD1 matching 7 bases. There are 16 residues in the CDR3. The V gene's germline CDR1 is LNHDA and CDR2 SQIVND (reference sequence). J lost 8 bases, V lost 5 bases, and 17 bases had no gene match. Written as DNA, the CDR3 is TGTGCCAGTAGTGGAGTTGAGTGGCAGGGGGTTGGAGGCTACACCTTC. This gives the protein CASSGVEWQGVGGYTF.

The rearrangement links TRBV27 to TRBJ2-3, with 7 positions matching TRBD1. The CDR3 runs to 14 residues. Germline CDR1 is MNHEY and CDR2 is SMNVEV (reference sequence). V lost 6 bases to trimming and J lost 6 bases; unmatched junction nucleotides: 9. The CDR3 DNA follows: TGTGCCAGCAGATCCTTGACAGGGTGGGATACGCAGTATTTT. As protein: CASRSLTGWDTQYF.

The CDR3 DNA reads TGTGCCAGCAGCTTAAATGGCGGGGGGGCCACAGATACGCAGTATTTT. Amino acids: CASSLNGGGATDTQYF. The genes are TRBV9 and TRBJ2-3, with 9 bases that match TRBD2. V dropped 4 bases and J dropped 2; count of bases not matched to a gene: 8. The CDR3 length is 16 residues. Germline V gene data show CDR1 as SGDLS and CDR2 as YYNGEE.

CDR3 in DNA: TGTGCCAGCAGCACCGACAGGGTCCCTCACGAGCAGTACTTC. Its protein is CASSTDRVPHEQYF. The rearrangement joins TRBV11-2 to TRBJ2-7; 7 bases align to TRBD1. V lost 5 bases and J lost 5; bases outside the gene matches: 9. The CDR3 contains 14 residues. Germline V gene data show CDR1 as SGHAT and CDR2 as FQNNGV.

The chain employs TRBV6-6 and TRBJ2-3; 12 bases align to TRBD2. CDR3 size: 16 residues. V was clipped by 5 bases and J by 4 bases; unmatched bases: 7. The germline V gene encodes CDR1 MNHNY and CDR2 SVGAGI (reference sequence). CDR3: CASSIQTSGGSDTQYF. The CDR3 bases are TGTGCCAGCAGTATACAGACTAGCGGGGGTTCAGATACGCAGTATTTT.

The rearrangement links TRBV19 to TRBJ2-5; 12 bases align to TRBD2. The tail of the sequence fits TRBJ2-7 better, so the J call may be wrong. The CDR3 consists of 17 residues. Germline CDR1 reads LNHDA; CDR2 reads SQIVND (reference sequence). The CDR3 loop reads CASSITLAGGRTYEQYF. In nucleotides, the CDR3 is TGTGCCAGTAGTATTACCCTAGCGGGAGGGAGGACCTACGAGCAGTACTTC.

This chain connects TRBV27 to TRBJ2-3; 7 positions match TRBD2. The CDR3 runs to 15 residues. V trimming: 4 bases; J trimming: 4 bases; junction bases outside the gene matches: 8. Germline V lookup: CDR1 MNHEY, CDR2 SMNVEV (reference sequence). CDR3 coding DNA: TGTGCCAGCAGTTGGGGCGGGAGAGAGGCAGATACGCAGTATTTT. Translating it yields CASSWGGREADTQYF.

The chain has TRBV28 and TRBJ2-7; no firm D call. This CDR3 region has 15 residues. Trimming left V 11 bases short and J 3 bases short, with 23 bases between. The germline gives CDR1 MDHEN, CDR2 SYDVKM. The CDR3 nucleotides read TGTGCCGTCGGCGGAGCGCCGGAACCTTACTACGAGCAGTACTTC. It codes for CAVGGAPEPYYEQYF.

The chain couples TRBV28 to TRBJ2-2, with 16 bases aligning to TRBD2. The CDR3 is 18 residues long. Germline V CDR1 and CDR2: MDHEN, SYDVKM. With 5 bases clipped from V and 7 bases from J, the junction kept 10 bases outside the gene matches. DNA for the CDR3: TGTGCCAGCAGTCGGCCGGGACTAGCGGGGGGGCAGATCGGGGAGCTGTTTTTT. It is translated as CASSRPGLAGGQIGELFF. The full variable domain, in which reference TRBV28 and TRBJ2-2 provide the parts outside the CDR3, is DVKVTQSSRYLVKRTGEKVFLECVQDMDHENMFWYRQDPGLGLRLIYFSYDVKMKEKGDIPEGYSVSREKKERFSLILESASTNQTSMYLCASSRPGLAGGQIGELFFGEGSRLTVL.

The rearrangement links TRBV5-1 to TRBJ1-1; perhaps TRBD1 as D (6 bases). Trimming shortened V by 2 bases and J by 7 bases, and 18 bases separated the two germline ends. The CDR3 is made up of 15 amino acids. The germline CDR1 and CDR2 sequences are SGHRS and YFSETQ. The DNA for the CDR3 is TGCGCCAGCAGCTTAGTAGGGGGATCCGGTAATGAAGCTTTCTTT. Translated: CASSLVGGSGNEAFF. Together with reference TRBV5-1 and TRBJ1-1, the CDR3 gives the full variable domain: KAGVTQTPRYLIKTRGQQVTLSCSPISGHRSVSWYQQTPGQGLQFLFEYFSETQRNKGNFPGRFSGRQFSNSRSEMNVSTLELGDSALYLCASSLVGGSGNEAFFGQGTRLTVV.

The V call is TRBV19, the J call TRBJ2-5; TRBD1 matches 12 bases. Looked up from germline, CDR1 is LNHDA and CDR2 is SQIVND (reference sequence). This CDR3 has 16 residues. Trimming cost V 3 bases and J 7 bases; bases outside gene matches: 9. CDR3 loop: CASSIPGDRGQGTQYF. In DNA form, the CDR3 reads TGTGCCAGTAGTATTCCGGGGGACAGGGGGCAGGGGACCCAGTACTTC.

The CDR3: CASSPPTVAYEAFF. For the CDR3, the DNA is TGTGCCAGCAGCCCCCCGACCGTAGCTTATGAAGCTTTCTTT. The chain joins TRBV7-9 to TRBJ1-1; D is unclear. This CDR3 is built from 14 residues. Trimming took off 5 bases at V and 7 bases at J, with 17 bases between the two ends. Germline lookup yields CDR1 SEHNR and CDR2 FQNEAQ (reference sequence).

The CDR3 nucleotides are TGTGCCAGCAGCGGACTAGCGGGAGTCAATGAGCAGTTCTTC. Protein product: CASSGLAGVNEQFF. This chain joins TRBV28 and TRBJ2-1, with 13 bases that match TRBD2. The CDR3 runs to 14 residues. Germline assignment: CDR1 MDHEN and CDR2 SYDVKM. V was pared by 6 bases and J by 6 bases, with 2 bases of the junction left unmatched.

This chain joins TRBV19 and TRBJ2-3; 8 bases are shared with TRBD1. Germline V gene sequence: CDR1 LNHDA, CDR2 SQIVND (reference sequence). This CDR3 is built from 16 residues. The ends lost 4 bases at V and 3 bases at J; junction bases unmatched: 9. CDR3 in DNA: TGTGCCAGTAGTAGGACAGGGACGGGTGGTACAGATACGCAGTATTTT. Encoded protein: CASSRTGTGGTDTQYF.

CDR3 in amino acids: CATQRTSGLYEQYF. CDR3 in DNA: TGTGCCACCCAACGGACTAGCGGGCTCTACGAGCAGTACTTC. This chain uses TRBV7-9 with TRBJ2-7; 11 positions match TRBD2. CDR1 is SEHNR and CDR2 is FQNEAQ in the germline V gene (reference sequence). The ends lost 10 bases at V and 3 bases at J; junction bases unmatched: 8. The length of the CDR3 is 14 residues. Full variable domain (outside the CDR3, taken from reference TRBV7-9 and TRBJ2-7): DTGVSQNPRHKITKRGQNVTFRCDPISEHNRLYWYRQTLGQGPEFLTYFQNEAQLEKSRLLSDRFSAERPKGSFSTLEIQRTEQGDSAMYLCATQRTSGLYEQYFGPGTRLTVT.

The V and J genes are TRBV9 and TRBJ2-2; 10 bases map to TRBD1. Germline CDR1 and CDR2: SGDLS and YYNGEE. The CDR3 extends over 16 amino acids. J lost 5 bases, V lost 3 bases, and 7 bases had no gene match. This CDR3 reads CASSARQGAPTGELFF. The CDR3 DNA follows: TGTGCCAGCAGCGCCCGACAGGGGGCGCCGACCGGGGAGCTGTTTTTT.

V and J are TRBV18 and TRBJ2-5; D call uncertain. This CDR3 has 13 residues. CDR1 is KGHSH and CDR2 is LQKENI in the germline V gene. Trimming shortened V by 0 bases and J by 0 bases, and 2 bases separated the two germline ends. DNA of the CDR3: TGTGCCAGCTCACCACCCAACCAAGAGACCCAGTACTTC. Translating gives CASSPPNQETQYF.

V usage is TRBV27 and J usage is TRBJ2-7; 7 bases align to TRBD2. V was pared by 9 bases and J by 6 bases, with 8 bases of the junction left unmatched. This CDR3 has 12 amino acids. CDR1 and CDR2 (germline): MNHEY, SMNVEV (reference sequence). CDR3 coding DNA: TGTGCCAGGCGGGAGTCCGGAGGCGAGCAGTACTTC. Encoded protein: CARRESGGEQYF.

The V call is TRBV15, the J call TRBJ1-4; 8 bases align to TRBD1. V trimming: 5 bases; J trimming: 1 base; junction bases outside the gene matches: 3. The V gene's germline CDR1 is LNHNV and CDR2 YYDKDF (reference sequence). The CDR3 is 15 amino acids. This chain's CDR3 is CATSGGQGTNEKLFF. The CDR3 DNA is TGTGCCACCAGCGGAGGACAGGGAACTAATGAAAAACTGTTTTTT.

The chain links TRBV19 to TRBJ2-7; tentatively, D is TRBD1 (5 bases). The ends were cut back, 6 bases at V and 7 bases at J, with 19 bases in the middle. The CDR3 totals 14 residues. Germline V gene lookup returns CDR1 LNHDA and CDR2 SQIVND (reference sequence). The CDR3 sequence: CASSRQFSPKEQYF. CDR3 nucleotides: TGTGCCAGTAGCCGACAGTTTTCTCCTAAGGAGCAGTACTTC.

The chain joins TRBV11-2 to TRBJ2-5, with 12 nucleotides matching TRBD2. The V and J ends lost 1 base and 2 bases, in that order; junction bases with no gene match: 5. Germline-derived CDR1 and CDR2 are SGHAT and FQNNGV. There are 17 residues in the CDR3. The CDR3 spells CASSLGTSGGIQETQYF. The CDR3 region has the DNA TGTGCCAGCAGCTTAGGAACTAGCGGGGGGATACAAGAGACCCAGTACTTC. The full variable domain, in which reference TRBV11-2 and TRBJ2-5 provide the parts outside the CDR3, is EAGVAQSPRYKIIEKRQSVAFWCNPISGHATLYWYQQILGQGPKLLIQFQNNGVVDDSQLPKDRFSAERLKGVDSTLKIQPAKLEDSAVYLCASSLGTSGGIQETQYFGPGTRLLVL.